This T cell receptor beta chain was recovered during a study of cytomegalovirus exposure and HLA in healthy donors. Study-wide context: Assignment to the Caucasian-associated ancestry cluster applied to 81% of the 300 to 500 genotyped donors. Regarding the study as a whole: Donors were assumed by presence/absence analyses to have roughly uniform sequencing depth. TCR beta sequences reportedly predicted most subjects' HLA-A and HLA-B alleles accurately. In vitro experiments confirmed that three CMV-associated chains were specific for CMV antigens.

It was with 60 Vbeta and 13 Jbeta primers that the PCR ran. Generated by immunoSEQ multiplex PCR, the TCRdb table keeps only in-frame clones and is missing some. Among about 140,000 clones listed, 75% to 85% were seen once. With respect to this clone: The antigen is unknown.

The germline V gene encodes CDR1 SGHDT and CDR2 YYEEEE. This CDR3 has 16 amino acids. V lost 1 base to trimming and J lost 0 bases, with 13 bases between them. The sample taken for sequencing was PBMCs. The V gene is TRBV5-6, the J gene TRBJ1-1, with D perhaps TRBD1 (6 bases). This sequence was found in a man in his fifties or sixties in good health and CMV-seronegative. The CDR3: CASSLSAGAMNTEAFF. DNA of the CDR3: TGTGCCAGCAGCTTGTCGGCAGGGGCCATGAACACTGAAGCTTTCTTT.